One T cell receptor (beta chain) is described in this entry. The data are from a study of technical replicates of blood from four donors. The CDR3 has 14 residues. V gave up 5 bases and J gave up 2 bases, with 13 bases separating them. Germline assignment: CDR1 MNHNS and CDR2 SASEGT. Method: immunoSEQ multiplex PCR; TCRdb's copy keeps in-frame clones and lacks some. The sample records 65,000 to 95,000 clones, approximately 96% being singletons. The receptor was isolated from a human donor in good health. Sequencing input: T cells isolated from PBMCs. The rearrangement links TRBV6-1 to TRBJ2-7, with a possible D match to TRBD1 (6 bases). CDR3 residues: CASSLPGQTYEQYF. DNA for the CDR3: TGTGCCAGCAGTTTACCGGGACAAACCTACGAGCAGTACTTC.